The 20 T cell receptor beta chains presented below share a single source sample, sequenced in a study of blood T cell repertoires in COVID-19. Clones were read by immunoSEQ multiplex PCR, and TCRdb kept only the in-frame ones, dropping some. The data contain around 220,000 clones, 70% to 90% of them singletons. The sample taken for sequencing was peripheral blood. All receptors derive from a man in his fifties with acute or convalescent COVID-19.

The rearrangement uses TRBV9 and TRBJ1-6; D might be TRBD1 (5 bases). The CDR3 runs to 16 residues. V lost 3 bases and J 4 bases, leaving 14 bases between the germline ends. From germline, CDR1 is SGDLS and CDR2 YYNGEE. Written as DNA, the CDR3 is TGTGCCAGCAGCGAGGGAGCGGGGCAGTATAATTCACCCCTCCACTTT. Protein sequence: CASSEGAGQYNSPLHF.

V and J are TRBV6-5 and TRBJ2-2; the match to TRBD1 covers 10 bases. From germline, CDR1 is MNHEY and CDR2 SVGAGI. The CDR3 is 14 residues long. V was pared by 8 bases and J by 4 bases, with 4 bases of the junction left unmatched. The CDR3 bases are TGTGCCAGCTGCTGGGACAGGGGCACCGGGGAGCTGTTTTTT. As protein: CASCWDRGTGELFF.

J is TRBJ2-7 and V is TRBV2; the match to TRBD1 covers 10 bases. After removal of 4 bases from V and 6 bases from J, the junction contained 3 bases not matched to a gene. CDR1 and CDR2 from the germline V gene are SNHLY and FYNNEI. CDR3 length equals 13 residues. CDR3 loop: CASSGQGAFEQYF. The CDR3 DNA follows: TGTGCCAGCAGTGGACAGGGGGCATTCGAGCAGTACTTC.

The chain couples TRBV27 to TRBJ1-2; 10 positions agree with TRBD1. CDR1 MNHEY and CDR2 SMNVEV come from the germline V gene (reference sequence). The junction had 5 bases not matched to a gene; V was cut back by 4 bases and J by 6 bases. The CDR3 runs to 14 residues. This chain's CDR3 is CASSSAGTGDGYTF. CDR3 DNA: TGTGCCAGCAGTTCGGCCGGGACAGGGGATGGCTACACCTTC.

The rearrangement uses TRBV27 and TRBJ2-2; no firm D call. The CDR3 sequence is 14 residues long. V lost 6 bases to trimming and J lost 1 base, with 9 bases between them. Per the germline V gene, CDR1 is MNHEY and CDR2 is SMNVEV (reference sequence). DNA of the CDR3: TGTGCCAGCAGAGGTCCAGGGAACACCGGGGAGCTGTTTTTT. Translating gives CASRGPGNTGELFF.

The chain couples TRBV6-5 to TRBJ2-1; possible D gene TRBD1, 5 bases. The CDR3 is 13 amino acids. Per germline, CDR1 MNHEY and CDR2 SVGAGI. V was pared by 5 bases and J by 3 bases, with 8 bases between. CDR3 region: CASSRTFYNEQFF. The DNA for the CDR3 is TGTGCCAGCAGTCGGACATTCTACAATGAGCAGTTCTTC.

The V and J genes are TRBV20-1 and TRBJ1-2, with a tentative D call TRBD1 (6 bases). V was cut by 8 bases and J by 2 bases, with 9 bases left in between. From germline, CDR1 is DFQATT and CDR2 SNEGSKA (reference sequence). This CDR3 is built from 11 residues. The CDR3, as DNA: TGCAGTACTGACAGGAACTATGGCTACACCTTC. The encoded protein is CSTDRNYGYTF.

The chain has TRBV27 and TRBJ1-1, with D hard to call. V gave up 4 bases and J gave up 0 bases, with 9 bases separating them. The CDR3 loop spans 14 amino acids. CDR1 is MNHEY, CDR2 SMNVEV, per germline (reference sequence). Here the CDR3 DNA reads TGTGCCAGCAGTTGGCGGAGCATGAACACTGAAGCTTTCTTT. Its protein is CASSWRSMNTEAFF.

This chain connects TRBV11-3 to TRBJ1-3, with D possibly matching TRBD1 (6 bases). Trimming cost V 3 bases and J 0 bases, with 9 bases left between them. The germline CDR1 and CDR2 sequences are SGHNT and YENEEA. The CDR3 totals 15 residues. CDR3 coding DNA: TGTGCCAGCAGCTTTGGGGGCGGCTCTGGAAACACCATATATTTT. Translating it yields CASSFGGGSGNTIYF.

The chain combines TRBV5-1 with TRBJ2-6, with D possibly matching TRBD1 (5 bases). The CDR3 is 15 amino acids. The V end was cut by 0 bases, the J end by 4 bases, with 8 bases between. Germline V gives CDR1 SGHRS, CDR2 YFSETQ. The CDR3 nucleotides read TGCGCCAGCAGCTTGGAAGGGGTCGGGGCCAACGTCCTGACTTTC. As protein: CASSLEGVGANVLTF.

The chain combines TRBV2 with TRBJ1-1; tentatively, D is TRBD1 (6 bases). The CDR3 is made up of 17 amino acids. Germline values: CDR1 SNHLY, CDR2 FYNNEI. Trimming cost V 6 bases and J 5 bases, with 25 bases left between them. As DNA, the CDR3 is TGTGCCAGCAGCCGAAATATGGGGGCAGTAATTGTGACTGAAGCTTTCTTT. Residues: CASSRNMGAVIVTEAFF.

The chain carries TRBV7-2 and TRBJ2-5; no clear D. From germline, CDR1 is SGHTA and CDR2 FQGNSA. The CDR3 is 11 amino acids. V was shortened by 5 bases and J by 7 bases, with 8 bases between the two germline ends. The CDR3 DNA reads TGTGCCAGCAGCCTCGGTGGGACCCAGTACTTC. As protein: CASSLGGTQYF.

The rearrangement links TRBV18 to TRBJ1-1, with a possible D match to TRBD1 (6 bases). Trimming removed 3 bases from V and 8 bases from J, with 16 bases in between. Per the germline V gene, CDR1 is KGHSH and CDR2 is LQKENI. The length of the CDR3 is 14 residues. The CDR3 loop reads CASSPLRGNIEAFF. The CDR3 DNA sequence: TGTGCCAGCTCACCGCTCAGGGGCAACATAGAAGCTTTCTTT.

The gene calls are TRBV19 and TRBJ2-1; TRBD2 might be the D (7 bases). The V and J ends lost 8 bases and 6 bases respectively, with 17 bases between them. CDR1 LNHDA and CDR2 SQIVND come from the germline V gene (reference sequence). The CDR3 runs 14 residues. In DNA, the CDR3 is TGTGCCAGTGCCCAAGGGGGGGTCAGCAATGAGCAGTTCTTC. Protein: CASAQGGVSNEQFF.

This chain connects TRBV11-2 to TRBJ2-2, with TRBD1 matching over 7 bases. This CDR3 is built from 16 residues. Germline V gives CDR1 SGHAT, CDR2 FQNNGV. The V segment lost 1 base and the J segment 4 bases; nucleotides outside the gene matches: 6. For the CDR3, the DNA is TGTGCCAGCAGCTTAGGACAGGGAATAGGCACCGGGGAGCTGTTTTTT. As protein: CASSLGQGIGTGELFF.

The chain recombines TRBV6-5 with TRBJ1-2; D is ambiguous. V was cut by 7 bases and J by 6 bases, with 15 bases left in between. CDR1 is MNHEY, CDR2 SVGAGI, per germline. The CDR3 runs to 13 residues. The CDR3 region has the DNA TGTGCCAGCACCGCGGGAGGGAAGGATGGCTACACCTTC. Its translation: CASTAGGKDGYTF.

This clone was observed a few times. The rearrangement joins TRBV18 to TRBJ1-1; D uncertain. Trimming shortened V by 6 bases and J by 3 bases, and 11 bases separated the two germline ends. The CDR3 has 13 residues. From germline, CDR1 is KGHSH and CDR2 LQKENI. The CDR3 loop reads CASSSMRDTEAFF. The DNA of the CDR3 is TGTGCCAGCTCTTCAATGAGGGACACTGAAGCTTTCTTT. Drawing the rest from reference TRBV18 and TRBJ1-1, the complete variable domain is NAGVMQNPRHLVRRRGQEARLRCSPMKGHSHVYWYRQLPEEGLKFMVYLQKENIIDESGMPKERFSAEFPKEGPSILRIQQVVRGDSAAYFCASSSMRDTEAFFGQGTRLTVV.

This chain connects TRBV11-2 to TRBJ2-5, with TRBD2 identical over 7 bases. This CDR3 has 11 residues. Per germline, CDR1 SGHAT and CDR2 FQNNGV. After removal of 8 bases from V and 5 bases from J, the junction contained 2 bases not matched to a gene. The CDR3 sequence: CASLGGETQYF. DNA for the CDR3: TGTGCCAGCCTCGGGGGGGAGACCCAGTACTTC.

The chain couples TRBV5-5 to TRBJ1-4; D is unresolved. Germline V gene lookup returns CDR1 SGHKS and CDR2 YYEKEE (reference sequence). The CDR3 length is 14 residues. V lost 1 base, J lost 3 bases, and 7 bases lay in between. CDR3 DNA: TGTGCCAGCAGCTTGCTGTTAGCTAATGAAAAACTGTTTTTT. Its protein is CASSLLLANEKLFF.

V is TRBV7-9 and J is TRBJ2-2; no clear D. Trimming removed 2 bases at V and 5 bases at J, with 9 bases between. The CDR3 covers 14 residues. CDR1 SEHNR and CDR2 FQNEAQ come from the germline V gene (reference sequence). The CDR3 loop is CASSLMSETGELFF. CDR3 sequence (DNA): TGTGCCAGCAGCTTAATGTCGGAGACCGGGGAGCTGTTTTTT.